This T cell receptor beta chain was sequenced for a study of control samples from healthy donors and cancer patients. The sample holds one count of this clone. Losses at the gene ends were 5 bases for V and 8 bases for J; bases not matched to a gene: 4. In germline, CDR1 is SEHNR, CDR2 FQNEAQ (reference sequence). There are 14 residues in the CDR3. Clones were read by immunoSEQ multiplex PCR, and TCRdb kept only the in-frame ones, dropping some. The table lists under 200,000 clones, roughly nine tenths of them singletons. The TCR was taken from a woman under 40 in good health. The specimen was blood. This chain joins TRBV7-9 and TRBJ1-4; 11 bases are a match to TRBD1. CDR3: CASSMGQGVEKLFF. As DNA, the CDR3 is TGTGCCAGCAGCATGGGACAGGGGGTCGAAAAACTGTTTTTT.